This T cell receptor beta chain was observed in a study of T cell repertoires in cytomegalovirus infection. Each CDR3 protein is one row after TCRdb ran MiXCR on the reads. The table has 250,000 to 300,000 distinct CDR3 sequences, about 25% seen once. The V end was cut by 6 bases, the J end by 1 base, with 17 bases between. CDR3 length: 16 residues. CDR1 MNHEY and CDR2 SVGEGT come from the germline V gene. The chain couples TRBV6-2 or TRBV6-3 to TRBJ2-3; tentative D call: TRBD2 (6 bases). The sequenced sample consisted of PBMCs. The TCR comes from a human donor in good health (CMV status not recorded). Some clones in this sample may be carry-over from other donors' samples. The CDR3 loop is CASSPPGDSRTDTQYF. The CDR3 DNA follows: TGTGCCAGCAGCCCACCCGGGGACTCCCGCACAGATACGCAGTATTTT.